This T cell receptor (beta chain) stems from a study of early T cells in non-severe SARS-CoV-2 infection. Molecules of cDNA were individually given unique molecular identifiers that were attached to them. MiXCR, run by TCRdb on the 5' RACE reads, gives a single entry per CDR3 protein. The sample has 55,000 to 65,000 distinct CDR3 sequences, 8% to 9.5% seen once; the top ten hold 17%. This clonotype was counted ten times or more. CDR1 is SNHLY and CDR2 is FYNNEI in the germline V gene. CDR3 length equals 11 residues. Deletions cut 7 bases from V and 10 bases from J, with 11 bases between. The chain recombines TRBV2 with TRBJ2-1; D uncertain. The clonotype comes from an adult who was a healthcare worker with PCR-confirmed SARS-CoV-2 infection or an uninfected control (not recorded which). The sample taken for sequencing was whole blood. CDR3 coding DNA: TGTGCCAGCATAGATGGACGGGAGCAGTTCTTC. Encoded protein: CASIDGREQFF. The full variable domain, completed using reference TRBV2 and TRBJ2-1, is EPEVTQTPSHQVTQMGQEVILRCVPISNHLYFYWYRQILGQKVEFLVSFYNNEISEKSEIFDDQFSVERPDGSNFTLKIRSTKLEDSAMYFCASIDGREQFFGPGTRLTVL.